The sequence of this T cell receptor beta chain was determined in a study of cytomegalovirus exposure and HLA in healthy donors. The study ran its PCR with 60 Vbeta and 13 Jbeta primers. The data were produced by immunoSEQ multiplex PCR, yet TCRdb's version contains in-frame clones alone and is incomplete. The repertoire has around 200,000 clones, under 85% of them found once; the top ten carry 10%. Study-level results: HLA allele associations emerged for roughly 17,000 TCR beta sequences in a later analysis, at 0.05 false discovery rate. Roughly uniform sequencing depth across donors was assumed, possibly incorrectly.

A few counts support this clone. The target antigen is unknown. Trimming took 2 bases from V and 5 from J, leaving 12 bases between them. This CDR3 is 14 amino acids long. Germline CDR1 is MNHNY and CDR2 is SVGAGI (reference sequence). The chain carries TRBV6-6 and TRBJ1-2; D is ambiguous. The sequencing sample was made of PBMCs. The source is a woman aged 50 to 60 in good health and CMV-seropositive. The CDR3 coding sequence is TGTGCCAGCAGTTACGAGGGTACGGCGTATGGCTACACCTTC. Translated, it gives CASSYEGTAYGYTF.